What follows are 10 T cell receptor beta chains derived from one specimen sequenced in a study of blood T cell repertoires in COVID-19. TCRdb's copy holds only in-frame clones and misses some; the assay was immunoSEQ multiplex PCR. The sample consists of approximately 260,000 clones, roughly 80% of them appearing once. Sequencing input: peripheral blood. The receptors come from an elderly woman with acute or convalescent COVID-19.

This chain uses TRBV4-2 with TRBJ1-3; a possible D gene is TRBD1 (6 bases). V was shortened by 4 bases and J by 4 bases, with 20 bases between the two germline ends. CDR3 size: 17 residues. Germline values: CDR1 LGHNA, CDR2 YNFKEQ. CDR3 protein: CASSLDLGGPVGNTIYF. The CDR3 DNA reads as TGTGCCAGCAGCCTCGATTTGGGGGGGCCTGTGGGAAACACCATATATTTT.

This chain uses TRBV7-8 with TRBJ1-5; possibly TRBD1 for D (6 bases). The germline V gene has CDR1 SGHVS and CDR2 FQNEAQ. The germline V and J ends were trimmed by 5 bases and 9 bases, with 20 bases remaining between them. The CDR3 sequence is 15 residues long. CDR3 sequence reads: CASSAGQHPSWPQHF. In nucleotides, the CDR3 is TGTGCCAGCAGCGCAGGACAGCACCCGTCCTGGCCCCAGCATTTT.

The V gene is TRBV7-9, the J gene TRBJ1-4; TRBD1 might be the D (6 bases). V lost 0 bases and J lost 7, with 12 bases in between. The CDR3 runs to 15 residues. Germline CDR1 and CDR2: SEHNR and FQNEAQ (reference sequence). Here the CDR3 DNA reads TGTGCCAGCAGCTTAGCTCGTACAGGGACTGAAAAACTGTTTTTT. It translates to CASSLARTGTEKLFF. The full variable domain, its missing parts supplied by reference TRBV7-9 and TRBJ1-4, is DTGVSQNPRHKITKRGQNVTFRCDPISEHNRLYWYRQTLGQGPEFLTYFQNEAQLEKSRLLSDRFSAERPKGSFSTLEIQRTEQGDSAMYLCASSLARTGTEKLFFGSGTQLSVL.

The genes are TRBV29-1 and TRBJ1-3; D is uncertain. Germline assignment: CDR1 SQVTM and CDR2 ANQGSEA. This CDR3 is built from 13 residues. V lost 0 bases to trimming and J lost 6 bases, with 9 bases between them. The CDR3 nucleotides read TGCAGCGTTGAAGATCAAACTGTAAACACCATATATTTT. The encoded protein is CSVEDQTVNTIYF. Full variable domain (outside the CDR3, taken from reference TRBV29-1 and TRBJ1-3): SAVISQKPSRDICQRGTSLTIQCQVDSQVTMMFWYRQQPGQSLTLIATANQGSEATYESGFVIDKFPISRPNLTFSTLTVSNMSPEDSSIYLCSVEDQTVNTIYFGEGSWLTVV.

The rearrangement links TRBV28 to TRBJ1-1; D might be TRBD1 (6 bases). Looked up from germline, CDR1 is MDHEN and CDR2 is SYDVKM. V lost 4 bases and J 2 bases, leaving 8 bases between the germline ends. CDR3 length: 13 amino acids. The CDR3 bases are TGTGCCAGCAGTTACAGGGTAAACACTGAAGCTTTCTTT. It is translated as CASSYRVNTEAFF.

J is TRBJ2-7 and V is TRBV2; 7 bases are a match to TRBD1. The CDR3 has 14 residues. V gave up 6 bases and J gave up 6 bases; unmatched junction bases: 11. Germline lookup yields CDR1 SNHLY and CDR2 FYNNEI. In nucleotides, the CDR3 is TGTGCCAGCAGCGTCACAGGGGAGCGTAGCGAGCAGTACTTC. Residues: CASSVTGERSEQYF.

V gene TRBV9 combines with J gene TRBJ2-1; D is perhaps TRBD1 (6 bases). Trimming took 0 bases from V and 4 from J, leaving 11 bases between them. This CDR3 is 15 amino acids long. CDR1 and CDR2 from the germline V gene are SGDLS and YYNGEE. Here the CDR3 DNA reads TGTGCCAGCAGCGTAGGGCTGCAGGGGTACAATGAGCAGTTCTTC. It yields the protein CASSVGLQGYNEQFF.

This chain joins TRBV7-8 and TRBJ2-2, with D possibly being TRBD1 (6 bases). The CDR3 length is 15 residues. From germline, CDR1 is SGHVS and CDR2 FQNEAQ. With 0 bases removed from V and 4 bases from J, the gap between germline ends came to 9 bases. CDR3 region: CASSLAGQSTGELFF. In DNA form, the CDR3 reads TGTGCCAGCAGCTTAGCCGGACAGAGCACCGGGGAGCTGTTTTTT. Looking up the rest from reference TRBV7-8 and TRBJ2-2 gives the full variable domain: GAGVSQSPRYKVAKRGQDVALRCDPISGHVSLFWYQQALGQGPEFLTYFQNEAQLDKSGLPSDRFFAERPEGSVSTLKIQRTQQEDSAVYLCASSLAGQSTGELFFGEGSRLTVL.

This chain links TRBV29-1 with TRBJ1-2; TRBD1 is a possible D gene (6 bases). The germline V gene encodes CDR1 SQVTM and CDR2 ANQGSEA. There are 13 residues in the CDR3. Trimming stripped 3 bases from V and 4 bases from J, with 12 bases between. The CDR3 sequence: CSVDRVDSYGYTF. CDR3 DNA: TGCAGCGTTGATCGGGTGGACAGCTATGGCTACACCTTC.

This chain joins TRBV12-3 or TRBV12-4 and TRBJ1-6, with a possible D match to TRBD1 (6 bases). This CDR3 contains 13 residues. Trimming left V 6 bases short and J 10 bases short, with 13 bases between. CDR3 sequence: CASSWEGDSPLHF. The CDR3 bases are TGTGCCAGCAGCTGGGAGGGGGACTCACCCCTCCACTTT.